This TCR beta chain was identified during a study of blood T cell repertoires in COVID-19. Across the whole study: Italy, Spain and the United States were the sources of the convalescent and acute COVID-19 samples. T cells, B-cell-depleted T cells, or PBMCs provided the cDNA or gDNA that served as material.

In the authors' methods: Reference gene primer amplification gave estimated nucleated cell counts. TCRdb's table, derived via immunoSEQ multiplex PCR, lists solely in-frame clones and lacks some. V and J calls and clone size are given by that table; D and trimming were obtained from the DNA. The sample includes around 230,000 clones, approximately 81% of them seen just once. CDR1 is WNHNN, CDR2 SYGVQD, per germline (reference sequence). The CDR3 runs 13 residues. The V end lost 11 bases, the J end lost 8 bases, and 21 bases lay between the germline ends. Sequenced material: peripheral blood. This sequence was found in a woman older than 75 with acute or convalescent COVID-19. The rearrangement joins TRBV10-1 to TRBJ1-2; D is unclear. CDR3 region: CAAAGIPSGGYTF. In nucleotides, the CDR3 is TGCGCCGCAGCAGGTATCCCGAGCGGGGGCTACACCTTC.